The sequence of this T cell receptor (beta chain) was determined in a study of CD8 T cells in Susac syndrome. Sequencing of TCR beta was undertaken in CD8+ and CD4+ T cells derived from blood. TEMRA cells were FACS-enriched and CD8+ and CD4+ T cells negatively isolated. Concerning this clonotype itself: What it binds is unknown.

V lost 0 bases and J lost 8, with 11 bases in between. CDR3 length: 13 residues. Germline CDR1 and CDR2: SGDLS and YYNGEE. General study results and limits: As acknowledged by the study, its TCR sequencing and HLA analysis included a relatively small number of individuals.

It was with random hexamers that 0.5 to 1 ug RNA was reverse transcribed. Amplification of TCR beta CDR3 spanned 54 Vbeta and 13 Jbeta via immunoSEQ multiplex PCR. TCRdb redid the calling of the immunoSEQ multiplex PCR reads with MiXCR, one entry per CDR3 protein. The profile covers about 120,000 distinct CDR3 sequences, with roughly 94% appearing a single time and around 0.13% taken by the ten largest. The chain joins TRBV9 to TRBJ1-2, with D hard to call. Sample: CD4+ T cells from PBMCs. This receptor was identified in a human donor with multiple sclerosis. Here the CDR3 reads CASSVDRRGGYTF. The CDR3 region has the DNA TGTGCCAGCAGCGTAGACCGGCGGGGAGGCTACACCTTC.